This T cell receptor (beta chain) was captured by sequencing in a study of blood T cells in healthy people across ages. Study-level points and caveats: The percentage of naive T cells correlated strongly with TCR beta diversity.

A sample-barcoded 5' primer and a J-beta primer mix were used in a second PCR of about 7 to 12 cycles. One entry per CDR3 protein, called by TCRdb with MiXCR from the 5' RACE reads. Among roughly 1,500,000 distinct CDR3 sequences listed, approximately 32% were seen once. As to this clonotype: The antigen remains unidentified.

Germline V gene lookup returns CDR1 MNHEY and CDR2 SMNVEV (reference sequence). V lost 6 bases and J lost 4, with 8 bases in between. The CDR3 loop spans 12 amino acids. The source material was blood. The receptor's source is a woman aged 25-40 years in good health. V is TRBV27 and J is TRBJ2-3; the D is unclear. The CDR3 here is CASRPNADTQYF. The CDR3 DNA reads as TGTGCCAGCAGGCCCAACGCAGATACGCAGTATTTT.